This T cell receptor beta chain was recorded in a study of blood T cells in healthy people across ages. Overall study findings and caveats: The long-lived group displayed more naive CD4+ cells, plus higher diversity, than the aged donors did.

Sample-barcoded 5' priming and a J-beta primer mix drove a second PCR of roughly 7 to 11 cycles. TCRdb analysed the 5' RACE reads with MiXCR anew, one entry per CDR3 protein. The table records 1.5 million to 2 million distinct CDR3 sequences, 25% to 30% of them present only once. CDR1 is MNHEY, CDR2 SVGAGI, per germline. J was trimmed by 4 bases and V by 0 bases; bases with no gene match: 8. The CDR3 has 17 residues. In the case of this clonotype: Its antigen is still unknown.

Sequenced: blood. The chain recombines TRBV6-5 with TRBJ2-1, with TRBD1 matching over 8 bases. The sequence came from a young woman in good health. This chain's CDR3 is CASSYSPDRGVYNEQFF. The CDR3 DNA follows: TGTGCCAGCAGTTACTCGCCCGACAGGGGAGTTTACAATGAGCAGTTCTTC.